The subject of this entry is one TCR beta chain. Its antigen is still unknown. Before the COVID-19 pandemic, during about 2011-2019, CD4+ T cells were taken from unexposed donors. The cells were cultured for about ten days before CD4+ T cells were isolated. Cells permitting, SARS-CoV-2 S/N and four cold-coronavirus spikes were tested on unexposed-donor CD4+ T cells. PBMCs were plated at fewer than 2.5 million per well in IL-2-containing medium. Half the medium was replaced with IL-2 medium on days 3 and 7. The CDR3 extends over 16 amino acids. Per germline, CDR1 LNHDA and CDR2 SQIVND (reference sequence). The V segment lost 7 bases and the J segment 2 bases; nucleotides outside the gene matches: 8. Clones were read by immunoSEQ multiplex PCR, and TCRdb kept only the in-frame ones, dropping some. Among under 25,000 clones, 78% were seen once, and the ten largest hold over 15%. This record belongs to a study of CD4 T cells in relation to SARS-CoV-2 and coronaviruses. The study, taken as a whole, reports: Pre-pandemic and post-infection samples never came from the same donor.

The gene calls are TRBV19 and TRBJ2-3, with 11 bases lining up with TRBD2. This receptor was identified in a human donor in good health. The sequenced material came from CD4+ T cells from PBMCs, cultured in vitro. This CDR3 is CASTPGLAVNTDTQYF. The CDR3 nucleotides read TGTGCCAGTACCCCGGGACTAGCGGTAAACACAGATACGCAGTATTTT.